One T cell receptor (beta chain) is described in this entry. What it binds is not known. This sample stems from a study of CD8 T cells in Susac syndrome. Study-wide results and caveats: As the study acknowledged, the number of individuals in its TCR sequencing and HLA analysis was relatively small.

With random hexamers, 0.5 to 1 ug RNA was reverse transcribed. MiXCR was run by TCRdb on the immunoSEQ multiplex PCR reads, yielding one entry per CDR3 protein. This sample has under 200,000 distinct CDR3 sequences; 85% to 95% occur once, and the top ten carry 0.1%. The CDR3 consists of 16 residues. Trimming cost V 3 bases and J 3 bases; bases outside gene matches: 8. Per the germline V gene, CDR1 is SGDLS and CDR2 is YYNGEE. This clonotype was obtained from a human donor in good health. This chain connects TRBV9 to TRBJ2-2; TRBD2 aligns across 7 bases. The sequencing sample was made of CD4+ T cells from PBMCs. CDR3 amino acids: CASSASIGRDTGELFF. The CDR3 DNA follows: TGTGCCAGCAGCGCTTCGATAGGGAGGGACACCGGGGAGCTGTTTTTT.